The 8 T cell receptor beta chains below were found in one sample sequenced in a study of T-cell reconstitution after alpha-beta-depleted transplantation in children (dated by TCRdb to 2016 to 2017). Receptor amplification or capture employed PCR. These reads were obtained on an Illumina HiSeq 2500. TCR library preparation used molecular barcoding, with unique molecular identifiers applied to normalize quantification of the TCRbeta repertoire. TCRdb trimmed the raw reads at Q25, called clones with MiXCR and kept productive beta chains. CDR3 protein sequences are deduplicated, and each keeps its most common genes and DNA. For this sample the table gives a few hundred thousand distinct CDR3 sequences, of which around 21% were detected only once. The top ten constitute around 4% of the sample. The source was PBMCs from the stem cell graft donor, collected from the stem cell graft. These receptor sequences come from a human donor who donated a stem cell graft to a child with acute myeloid leukemia.

The genes are TRBV12-3 or TRBV12-4 and TRBJ1-5; possible D gene TRBD1, 5 bases. V lost 9 bases and J lost 2, with 11 bases in between. This CDR3 has 13 amino acids. This CDR3 is CASGGKGNQPQHF. CDR3 DNA: TGTGCCAGTGGGGGGAAGGGCAATCAGCCCCAGCATTTT.

In this sample, this clonotype turned up a few times. The V gene is TRBV12-3 or TRBV12-4, the J gene TRBJ2-7; 8 nucleotides align to TRBD1. The V and J ends lost 7 bases and 2 bases, in that order; junction bases with no gene match: 19. The CDR3 length is 18 residues. The CDR3 bases are TGTGCCAGCACCATAACGATATTACAGGGGGTGAATCCCTACGAGCAGTACTTC. Translation gives CASTITILQGVNPYEQYF.

The chain links TRBV20-1 to TRBJ1-1; maybe TRBD1 (5 bases). Germline CDR1 DFQATT, CDR2 SNEGSKA (reference sequence). Trimming removed 3 bases at V and 0 bases at J, with 8 bases between. The CDR3 is 13 amino acids. CDR3 in DNA: TGCAGTGCTAGTGCAGGGATGAACACTGAAGCTTTCTTT. It specifies CSASAGMNTEAFF.

The sample holds one count of this clonotype. The genes are TRBV7-2 and TRBJ2-3; D gene uncertain. The CDR3 loop spans 14 amino acids. Germline V gene sequence: CDR1 SGHTA, CDR2 FQGNSA. Deletions cut 5 bases from V and 3 bases from J, with 12 bases between. This chain's CDR3 is CASSILTQTDTQYF. The DNA of the CDR3 is TGTGCCAGCAGCATACTTACCCAGACAGATACGCAGTATTTT. Using reference TRBV7-2 and TRBJ2-3 for the parts outside the CDR3, the full variable domain is GAGVSQSPSNKVTEKGKDVELRCDPISGHTALYWYRQSLGQGLEFLIYFQGNSAPDKSGLPSDRFSAERTGGSVSTLTIQRTQQEDSAVYLCASSILTQTDTQYFGPGTRLTVL.

This clonotype was found a few times. V usage is TRBV25-1 and J usage is TRBJ2-2; D gene unclear. Germline V lookup: CDR1 MGHDK, CDR2 SYGVNS. The V gene lost 10 bases and the J gene lost 0 bases, with 6 bases spanning the gap. CDR3 length: 12 amino acids. CDR3 amino acids: CATATNTGELFF. The CDR3 DNA is TGTGCCACAGCCACGAACACCGGGGAGCTGTTTTTT.

This clonotype was counted a few times. The gene calls are TRBV7-9 and TRBJ2-7; 8 nucleotides match TRBD1. After removal of 4 bases from V and 1 base from J, the junction contained 9 bases not matched to a gene. CDR1 is SEHNR and CDR2 is FQNEAQ in the germline V gene (reference sequence). The CDR3 is made up of 16 amino acids. The CDR3: CASSSPDRVTSYEQYF. The CDR3 nucleotides read TGTGCCAGCAGCTCCCCGGACAGGGTTACTTCCTACGAGCAGTACTTC.

J is TRBJ2-7 and V is TRBV5-1; TRBD2 agrees at 10 bases. V shed 4 bases and J 5 bases; nucleotides not matched to a gene: 12. The CDR3 is made up of 16 amino acids. From germline, CDR1 is SGHRS and CDR2 YFSETQ. The CDR3 is CASSPWKAGGRHEQYF. In DNA form, the CDR3 reads TGCGCCAGCAGCCCCTGGAAAGCGGGAGGGAGGCACGAGCAGTACTTC.

This chain links TRBV27 with TRBJ1-5; 10 nucleotides agree with TRBD1. The V gene's germline CDR1 is MNHEY and CDR2 SMNVEV (reference sequence). V shed 6 bases, J shed 7 bases, and the junction held 3 bases outside the gene matches. This CDR3 spans 13 amino acids. Here the CDR3 reads CASRRQGAQPQHF. The CDR3 region has the DNA TGTGCCAGCAGGAGACAGGGGGCCCAGCCCCAGCATTTT.